The 7 T cell receptor beta chains below all came from one sample that was sequenced in a study of T cell responses to AZD1222 COVID-19 vaccine. TCRdb's copy holds only in-frame clones and misses some; the assay was immunoSEQ multiplex PCR. The profile shows 150,000 or so clones, 90% of them singletons. Sequencing used peripheral blood, obtained on day 0 of AZD1222 vaccination. The receptor source for this set is an adult in good health.

This chain uses TRBV29-1 with TRBJ1-6, with D possibly being TRBD1 (6 bases). The V end was cut by 7 bases, the J end by 11 bases, with 24 bases between. CDR1 is SQVTM and CDR2 is ANQGSEA in the germline V gene. CDR3 length equals 15 residues. CDR3 in DNA: TGCAGCGCCCCGGACAGCAATTTACTTAACCCACCCCTCCACTTT. It translates to CSAPDSNLLNPPLHF.

The rearrangement links TRBV11-3 to TRBJ2-7, with 9 bases that match TRBD1. V shed 8 bases, J shed 4 bases, and the junction held 9 bases outside the gene matches. The CDR3 has 14 residues. Per germline, CDR1 SGHNT and CDR2 YENEEA. In DNA form, the CDR3 reads TGTGCCAGCCACGCCGGACAGGGGCCATACGAGCAGTACTTC. Translated, it gives CASHAGQGPYEQYF. Together with reference TRBV11-3 and TRBJ2-7, the CDR3 gives the full variable domain: EAGVVQSPRYKIIEKKQPVAFWCNPISGHNTLYWYLQNLGQGPELLIRYENEEAVDDSQLPKDRFSAERLKGVDSTLKIQPAELGDSAVYLCASHAGQGPYEQYFGPGTRLTVT.

Worth noting for this clone: Additional DNA sequences in this sample encode the identical CDR3. The genes are TRBV5-4 and TRBJ1-6, with D unclear. With 0 bases removed from V and 0 bases from J, the gap between germline ends came to 7 bases. This CDR3 comprises 16 residues. The germline CDR1 and CDR2 sequences are SGHNT and YYREEE (reference sequence). This CDR3 reads CASSLDLSSYNSPLHF. CDR3 coding DNA: TGTGCCAGCAGCTTGGACCTAAGCTCCTATAATTCACCCCTCCACTTT. The full variable domain, in which reference TRBV5-4 and TRBJ1-6 provide the parts outside the CDR3, is ETGVTQSPTHLIKTRGQQVTLRCSSQSGHNTVSWYQQALGQGPQFIFQYYREEENGRGNFPPRFSGLQFPNYSSELNVNALELDDSALYLCASSLDLSSYNSPLHFGNGTRLTVT.

The chain combines TRBV6-2 or TRBV6-3 with TRBJ2-2, with D perhaps matching TRBD1 (5 bases). Trimming cost V 2 bases and J 3 bases, with 13 bases left between them. The V gene's germline CDR1 is MNHEY and CDR2 SVGEGT. This CDR3 region has 16 residues. The CDR3 is CASSYPSEQDTGELFF. CDR3 nucleotide sequence: TGTGCCAGCAGTTACCCCTCGGAACAGGACACCGGGGAGCTGTTTTTT.

The chain has TRBV5-6 and TRBJ1-6; D remains unclear. The length of the CDR3 is 14 residues. V shed 0 bases and J shed 6 bases, with 7 bases lying between them. Germline V gene lookup returns CDR1 SGHDT and CDR2 YYEEEE. The CDR3: CASSLGSINSPLHF. CDR3 in DNA: TGTGCCAGCAGCTTGGGCAGTATTAATTCACCCCTCCACTTT.

The CDR3 DNA is TGTGCCAACACCCCCGGGACGGCTTATGGCTACACCTTC. Protein sequence: CANTPGTAYGYTF. This chain connects TRBV25-1 to TRBJ1-2; TRBD1 might be the D (5 bases). V gave up 10 bases and J gave up 5 bases, with 17 bases separating them. The length of the CDR3 is 13 residues. The germline V gene has CDR1 MGHDK and CDR2 SYGVNS.

The V call is TRBV7-9, the J call TRBJ1-3, with a weak D call TRBD1 (6 bases). The CDR3 length is 16 residues. Germline CDR1 SEHNR, CDR2 FQNEAQ (reference sequence). V lost 0 bases and J 3 bases, leaving 12 bases between the germline ends. This chain's CDR3 is CASSLAGGPGGNTIYF. The CDR3 nucleotides read TGTGCCAGCAGCTTAGCTGGGGGGCCTGGTGGAAACACCATATATTTT.